This TCR beta chain was sequenced during a study of blood T cell repertoires in COVID-19. This clone was observed many times. Using immunoSEQ multiplex PCR, the repertoire was profiled, and TCRdb retains in-frame clones only, with some absent. The data contain hundreds of thousands of clones, roughly 88% of them singletons. Material for sequencing was peripheral blood. The sequence came from a woman in her thirties with active or convalescent COVID-19.

This chain's CDR3 is CASSPQGDNIETQYF. The CDR3 DNA is TGTGCCAGCAGTCCGCAGGGGGATAACATAGAGACCCAGTACTTC. The chain employs TRBV6-5 and TRBJ2-5, with TRBD1 identical over 7 bases. Germline trimming cut 5 bases from V and 4 bases from J; bases unmatched to any gene: 10. CDR1 is MNHEY, CDR2 SVGAGI, per germline. The length of the CDR3 is 15 residues.